The entry that follows covers one T cell receptor (beta chain) sequence. Its antigen remains unknown. One end of the junction does not line up with germline, which may come from a read error. Vbeta (60) and Jbeta (13) primers were used in the PCR. Per the original methods: An analysis performed later counted 70 million to 90 million unique TCR beta chains (roughly 11 million of them shared). Profiled with immunoSEQ multiplex PCR; TCRdb holds only in-frame clones, not every one. The D gene and trimming were derived from the DNA, and the V and J assignments and clone size from that table. The repertoire consists of about 200,000 clones, with 86% occurring once and the leading ten covering more than 0.25%. The data stem from a study of cytomegalovirus exposure and HLA in healthy donors. Study-level results: More clonal expansion characterized HLA-associated TCR beta chains than equally common others in a later analysis. Immune exposure information available was restricted to CMV serostatus.

There are 14 residues in the CDR3. Germline V gene data show CDR1 as SSHAT and CDR2 as FNYEAQ (reference sequence). The sequenced sample was PBMCs. The clonotype was recovered from a woman aged 25 to 39 in good health and CMV-seronegative. This chain joins TRBV7-7 and TRBJ2-1; 8 bases are a match to TRBD1. CDR3 sequence reads: CASSRGQDYNEQFF. CDR3 coding DNA: TGTGCTAGCAGCCGGGGACAGGACTACAATGAGCAGTTCTTC.